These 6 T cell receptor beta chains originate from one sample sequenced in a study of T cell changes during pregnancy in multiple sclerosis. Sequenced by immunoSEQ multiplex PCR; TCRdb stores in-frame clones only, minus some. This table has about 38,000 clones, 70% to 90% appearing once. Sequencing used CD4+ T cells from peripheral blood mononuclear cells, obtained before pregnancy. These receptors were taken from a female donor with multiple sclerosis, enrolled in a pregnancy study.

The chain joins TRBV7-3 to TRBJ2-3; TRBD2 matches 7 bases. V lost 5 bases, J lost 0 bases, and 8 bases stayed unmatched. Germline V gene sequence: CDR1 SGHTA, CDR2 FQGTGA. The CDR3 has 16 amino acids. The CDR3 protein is CASSPLLAESTDTQYF. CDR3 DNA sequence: TGTGCCAGCAGCCCCTTGCTAGCGGAGAGCACAGATACGCAGTATTTT.

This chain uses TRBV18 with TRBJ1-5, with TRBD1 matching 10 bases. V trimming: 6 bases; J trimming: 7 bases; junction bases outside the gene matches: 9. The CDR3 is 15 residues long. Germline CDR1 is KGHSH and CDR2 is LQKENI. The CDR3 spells CASSETGQGTQPQHF. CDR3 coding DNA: TGTGCCAGCTCGGAAACGGGACAGGGGACCCAGCCCCAGCATTTT.

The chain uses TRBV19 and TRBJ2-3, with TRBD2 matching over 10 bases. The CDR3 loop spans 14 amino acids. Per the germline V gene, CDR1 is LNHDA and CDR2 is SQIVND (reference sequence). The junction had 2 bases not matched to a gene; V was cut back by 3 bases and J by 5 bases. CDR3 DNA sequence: TGTGCCAGTAGTATCTCTAGCGGGGGAGATACGCAGTATTTT. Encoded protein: CASSISSGGDTQYF.

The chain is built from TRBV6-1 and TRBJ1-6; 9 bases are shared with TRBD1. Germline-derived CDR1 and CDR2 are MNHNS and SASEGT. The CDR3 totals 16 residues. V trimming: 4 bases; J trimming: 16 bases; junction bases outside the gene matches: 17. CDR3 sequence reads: CASSGAGTGFFGGLHF. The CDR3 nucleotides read TGTGCCAGCAGTGGGGCCGGGACAGGGTTTTTCGGAGGACTCCACTTT.

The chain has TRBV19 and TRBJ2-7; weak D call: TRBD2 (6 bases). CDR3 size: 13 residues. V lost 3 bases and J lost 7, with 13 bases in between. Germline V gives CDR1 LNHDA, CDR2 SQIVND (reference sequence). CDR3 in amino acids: CASSIGGEGEQYF. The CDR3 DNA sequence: TGTGCCAGTAGTATCGGGGGTGAAGGGGAGCAGTACTTC.

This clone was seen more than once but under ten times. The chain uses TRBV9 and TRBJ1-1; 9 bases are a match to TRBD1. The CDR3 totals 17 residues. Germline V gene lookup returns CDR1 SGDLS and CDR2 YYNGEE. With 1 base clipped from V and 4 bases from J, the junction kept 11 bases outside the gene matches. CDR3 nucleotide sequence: TGTGCCAGCAGCGTAAGTTGGGACAGGGAAAACAGCACTGAAGCTTTCTTT. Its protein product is CASSVSWDRENSTEAFF.